What follows are 31 T cell receptor beta chains derived from one specimen sequenced in a study of CD8 T cells in Susac syndrome. RNA was extracted with the RNeasy kit, and a quantity of about 0.45 to 1 ug was reverse transcribed using random hexamers. One entry per CDR3 protein results from TCRdb running MiXCR on the immunoSEQ multiplex PCR reads. The sample lists about 140,000 distinct CDR3 sequences, 85% to 95% occurring once. Sequences were obtained from CD4+ T cells from PBMCs. Receptors originate from a human donor with multiple sclerosis.

This chain links TRBV28 with TRBJ2-6; TRBD1 matches 7 bases. Germline loops: CDR1 MDHEN, CDR2 SYDVKM. V was clipped by 11 bases and J by 0 bases; unmatched bases: 7. The length of the CDR3 is 15 residues. The CDR3 protein is CAAEDRSSGANVLTF. The CDR3 DNA sequence: TGTGCCGCCGAGGACAGGTCCTCTGGGGCCAACGTCCTGACTTTC.

The chain employs TRBV10-3 and TRBJ2-3; D is perhaps TRBD2 (6 bases). CDR1 is ENHRY and CDR2 is SYGVKD in the germline V gene. Trimming pared 2 bases from V and 2 bases from J, leaving 8 bases between. The CDR3 runs to 14 residues. This chain's CDR3 is CAISEGGLTDTQYF. CDR3 bases: TGTGCCATCAGTGAGGGGGGACTCACAGATACGCAGTATTTT.

J is TRBJ2-6 and V is TRBV5-1, with TRBD1 matching 9 bases. Losses at the gene ends were 1 base for V and 1 base for J; bases not matched to a gene: 3. CDR3 length: 17 residues. CDR1 and CDR2 (germline): SGHRS, YFSETQ. The CDR3: CASSLFGQGSGANVLTF. The CDR3 DNA reads as TGCGCCAGCAGCTTGTTCGGACAGGGGTCTGGGGCCAACGTCCTGACTTTC.

CDR3 loop: CASSFQQGGTYEQYF. The DNA of the CDR3 is TGTGCCAGCAGTTTTCAGCAGGGTGGCACCTACGAGCAGTACTTC. The chain carries TRBV12-3 or TRBV12-4 and TRBJ2-7, with D possibly matching TRBD1 (5 bases). CDR3 length equals 15 residues. The V gene lost 3 bases and the J gene lost 2 bases, with 14 bases spanning the gap.

The gene calls are TRBV24-1 and TRBJ1-2; D possibly corresponds to TRBD1 (5 bases). From germline, CDR1 is KGHDR and CDR2 SFDVKD. Trimming took 4 bases from V and 5 from J, leaving 16 bases between them. This CDR3 comprises 15 residues. CDR3 in DNA: TGTGCCACCAGTGAGGGGGGAAACGCCTTTTATGGCTACACCTTC. It yields the protein CATSEGGNAFYGYTF.

The chain recombines TRBV7-2 with TRBJ1-4; D is undetermined. The CDR3 totals 16 residues. Trimming took 5 bases from V and 3 from J, leaving 16 bases between them. In germline, CDR1 is SGHTA, CDR2 FQGNSA. The CDR3 nucleotides read TGTGCCAGCAGCCGAAAAAGGAGCAGCGCTAATGAAAAACTGTTTTTT. This sequence encodes CASSRKRSSANEKLFF.

A note on this clonotype: One junction end disagrees with the germline gene, perhaps due to a read error. The rearrangement uses TRBV25-1 and TRBJ2-6; the match to TRBD1 covers 7 bases. This CDR3 has 15 amino acids. The germline CDR1 and CDR2 sequences are MGHDK and SYGVNS. CDR3 in DNA: TGTGCCAGCAGCAAGGGACAGCCCGGGGCCAACGTCCTCACTTTC. Translating it yields CASSKGQPGANVLTF.

The rearrangement links TRBV3-1 to TRBJ1-2; no clear D gene. Trimming pared 2 bases from V and 6 bases from J, leaving 7 bases between. CDR3 length: 12 residues. Per the germline V gene, CDR1 is LGHDT and CDR2 is YNNKEL (reference sequence). The CDR3 loop is CASSQTTHGYTF. The CDR3, as DNA: TGTGCCAGCAGCCAAACAACCCATGGCTACACCTTC. Together with reference TRBV3-1 and TRBJ1-2, the CDR3 gives the full variable domain: DTAVSQTPKYLVTQMGNDKSIKCEQNLGHDTMYWYKQDSKKFLKIMFSYNNKELIINETVPNRFSPKSPDKAHLNLHINSLELGDSAVYFCASSQTTHGYTFGSGTRLTVV.

This clonotype occurred once. The chain employs TRBV2 and TRBJ1-6; D is unclear. Germline CDR1 is SNHLY and CDR2 is FYNNEI. The CDR3 length is 13 residues. V shed 3 bases and J shed 7 bases, with 7 bases lying between them. CDR3 coding DNA: TGTGCCAGCAGTGATTCGTGGAATTCACCCCTCCACTTT. Translating gives CASSDSWNSPLHF.

The chain has TRBV21-1 and TRBJ1-2; TRBD1, the table's D call, was not compared with the DNA. TRBV21-1 is a recognized pseudogene. The CDR3 length is 13 residues. The DNA of the CDR3 is TGTGCCAGCCCTAAAGGACAGGACTATGGCTACACCTTC. This translates into CASPKGQDYGYTF.

The chain recombines TRBV20-1 with TRBJ1-5, with TRBD1 matching over 7 bases. V shed 1 base, J shed 6 bases, and the junction held 6 bases outside the gene matches. The CDR3 runs 14 residues. Germline V lookup: CDR1 DFQATT, CDR2 SNEGSKA (reference sequence). In DNA form, the CDR3 reads TGCAGTGCTAGAGGAGGGGGCCTGGGTCAGCCCCAGCATTTT. This codes for CSARGGGLGQPQHF.

This clonotype has just a few counts. This chain connects TRBV20-1 to TRBJ2-7, with D possibly TRBD2 on 6 matching bases. The CDR3 contains 15 residues. Between the trimmed V and J ends, which lost 7 bases and 1 base, there was a span of 20 bases. Germline CDR1 reads DFQATT; CDR2 reads SNEGSKA (reference sequence). CDR3 nucleotides: TGCAGTGTCCCGAGTATTGCCGGAGGGTCCTACGAGCAGTACTTC. Translating it yields CSVPSIAGGSYEQYF.

CDR3 sequence (DNA): TGTGCCAGCAGCTTACGTAGTCCGACTAGCGGGCCCAACACCGGGGAGCTGTTTTTT. Translating gives CASSLRSPTSGPNTGELFF. This chain joins TRBV7-8 and TRBJ2-2, with TRBD2 matching over 10 bases. In germline, CDR1 is SGHVS, CDR2 FQNEAQ. J lost 2 bases, V lost 2 bases, and 11 bases had no gene match. The CDR3 extends over 19 amino acids.

This clonotype showed up just once. The gene calls are TRBV6-5 and TRBJ2-1; D gene ambiguous. V was pared by 0 bases and J by 5 bases, with 5 bases between. The CDR3 spans 13 residues. The germline V gene encodes CDR1 MNHEY and CDR2 SVGAGI. CDR3 nucleotides: TGTGCCAGCAGTTACTCGTATGACAATGAGCAGTTCTTC. Protein: CASSYSYDNEQFF.

This clonotype was picked up one time. The V and J genes are TRBV9 and TRBJ2-3; TRBD1 might be the D (6 bases). The V end lost 3 bases, the J end lost 6 bases, and 17 bases lay between the germline ends. The germline V gene has CDR1 SGDLS and CDR2 YYNGEE. This CDR3 spans 15 amino acids. CDR3 region: CASSASTGVGDTQYF. CDR3 nucleotide sequence: TGTGCCAGCAGCGCCTCGACAGGCGTCGGGGATACGCAGTATTTT.

The CDR3 reads CAWSVQRGTYEQYF. DNA for the CDR3: TGTGCCTGGAGTGTGCAGCGGGGGACCTACGAGCAGTACTTC. The chain combines TRBV30 with TRBJ2-7, with 8 nucleotides matching TRBD2. V dropped 0 bases and J dropped 2; count of bases not matched to a gene: 3. CDR3 length: 14 amino acids. Germline V lookup: CDR1 GTSNPN, CDR2 SVGIG (reference sequence).

The J gene is TRBJ2-2, the V gene TRBV29-1; unclear D gene. V was clipped by 4 bases and J by 2 bases, with 11 bases between them. The germline V gene encodes CDR1 SQVTM and CDR2 ANQGSEA. CDR3 length: 14 amino acids. This CDR3 reads CSVVHLGNTGELFF. The CDR3 region has the DNA TGCAGCGTTGTCCATCTCGGCAACACCGGGGAGCTGTTTTTT.

The chain is built from TRBV29-1 and TRBJ2-7; a possible D gene is TRBD2 (5 bases). V was trimmed by 7 bases and J by 7 bases, leaving 14 bases between them. This CDR3 is built from 11 residues. Germline V CDR1 and CDR2: SQVTM, ANQGSEA. The CDR3 spells CSARVGEEQYF. The CDR3 DNA reads TGCAGCGCCCGAGTGGGAGAGGAGCAGTACTTC.

V usage is TRBV12-3 or TRBV12-4 and J usage is TRBJ2-2; a possible D gene is TRBD2 (5 bases). Trimming took off 3 bases at V and 3 bases at J, with 11 bases between the two ends. The CDR3 sequence is 15 residues long. CDR3 coding DNA: TGTGCCAGCAGTTTGCTAACTAGTGACACCGGGGAGCTGTTTTTT. Protein sequence: CASSLLTSDTGELFF.

The chain joins TRBV19 to TRBJ2-7, with 7 bases fitting TRBD2. Germline CDR1 is LNHDA and CDR2 is SQIVND (reference sequence). Germline trimming cut 1 base from V and 3 bases from J; bases unmatched to any gene: 9. The CDR3 consists of 16 residues. CDR3 region: CASSIAGGGGSYEQYF. The CDR3 DNA reads TGTGCCAGTAGTATAGCCGGCGGCGGGGGAAGCTACGAGCAGTACTTC.

The chain employs TRBV4-2 and TRBJ2-3; perhaps D is TRBD1 or TRBD2 (5 bases each). The germline V and J ends were trimmed by 0 bases and 6 bases, with 13 bases remaining between them. This CDR3 is 15 amino acids long. Germline CDR1 and CDR2: LGHNA and YNFKEQ. The CDR3 bases are TGTGCCAGCAGCCAAGAGCTTTGGGGGTCGGATACGCAGTATTTT. Its translation: CASSQELWGSDTQYF.

This chain links TRBV9 with TRBJ1-1; unclear D gene. Between the trimmed V and J ends, which lost 0 bases and 3 bases, there was a span of 12 bases. Looked up from germline, CDR1 is SGDLS and CDR2 is YYNGEE. The CDR3 totals 15 residues. DNA of the CDR3: TGTGCCAGCAGCGTAGTGAGGGTCTGGGACACTGAAGCTTTCTTT. Residues: CASSVVRVWDTEAFF.

J is TRBJ1-3 and V is TRBV29-1; 7 nucleotides align to TRBD1. Trimming cost V 7 bases and J 0 bases; bases outside gene matches: 9. The CDR3 length is 15 residues. Germline V gene sequence: CDR1 SQVTM, CDR2 ANQGSEA. This chain's CDR3 is CSARGQFSSGNTIYF. The CDR3 region has the DNA TGCAGCGCCCGGGGACAGTTTAGCTCTGGAAACACCATATATTTT. The full variable domain, completed using reference TRBV29-1 and TRBJ1-3, is SAVISQKPSRDICQRGTSLTIQCQVDSQVTMMFWYRQQPGQSLTLIATANQGSEATYESGFVIDKFPISRPNLTFSTLTVSNMSPEDSSIYLCSARGQFSSGNTIYFGEGSWLTVV.

Here the CDR3 reads CASSPNRGGTEAFF. CDR3 in DNA: TGTGCCAGCAGCCCCAATAGAGGGGGCACTGAAGCTTTCTTT. The chain couples TRBV6-2 or TRBV6-3 to TRBJ1-1, with a possible D match to TRBD1 (6 bases). V was trimmed by 6 bases and J by 4 bases, leaving 15 bases between them. The CDR3 spans 14 residues. Germline loops: CDR1 MNHEY, CDR2 SVGEGT.

The chain carries TRBV27 and TRBJ2-3; D possibly uses TRBD1 or TRBD2 (6 bases each). V was clipped by 2 bases and J by 6 bases, with 15 bases between them. Germline V lookup: CDR1 MNHEY, CDR2 SMNVEV (reference sequence). This CDR3 is built from 15 residues. The DNA for the CDR3 is TGTGCCAGCAGTTTAGGGTCGGGGGCCTGGGATACGCAGTATTTT. Amino acids: CASSLGSGAWDTQYF.

The chain joins TRBV20-1 to TRBJ2-1; 7 bases agree with TRBD2. The CDR3 consists of 12 residues. CDR1 and CDR2 from the germline V gene are DFQATT and SNEGSKA (reference sequence). The V and J ends lost 6 bases and 7 bases, in that order; junction bases with no gene match: 6. The CDR3 nucleotides are TGCAGTGCGGGCGGGAGCATAAATGAGCAGTTCTTC. It codes for CSAGGSINEQFF.

CDR3 sequence (DNA): TGTGCCAGCAGCGTAGAGGGTAGTGGCACTGAAGCTTTCTTT. It yields the protein CASSVEGSGTEAFF. This chain connects TRBV9 to TRBJ1-1; no firm D call. The CDR3 runs 14 residues. Per the germline V gene, CDR1 is SGDLS and CDR2 is YYNGEE. Trimming cost V 0 bases and J 4 bases, with 10 bases left between them.

The chain combines TRBV20-1 with TRBJ1-4; 10 nucleotides match TRBD1. Germline assignment: CDR1 DFQATT and CDR2 SNEGSKA (reference sequence). CDR3 length: 14 amino acids. After removal of 6 bases from V and 4 bases from J, the junction contained 5 bases not matched to a gene. CDR3 protein: CSATGQGFNEKLFF. CDR3 bases: TGCAGTGCCACGGGACAGGGGTTTAATGAAAAACTGTTTTTT.

This chain joins TRBV2 and TRBJ2-3; the D is unclear. This CDR3 spans 12 amino acids. In germline, CDR1 is SNHLY, CDR2 FYNNEI. Between the trimmed V and J ends, which lost 7 bases and 6 bases, there was a span of 11 bases. The CDR3: CASTRMEDTQYF. The CDR3 bases are TGTGCCAGCACCCGGATGGAGGATACGCAGTATTTT.

The chain combines TRBV6-2 or TRBV6-3 with TRBJ2-1; TRBD2 might be the D (6 bases). This CDR3 comprises 13 residues. Germline V gene lookup returns CDR1 MNHEY and CDR2 SVGEGT. V lost 4 bases to trimming and J lost 8 bases, with 12 bases between them. Here the CDR3 reads CASSSHRDYEQFF. The DNA of the CDR3 is TGTGCCAGCAGTTCCCACCGGGACTATGAGCAGTTCTTC.

V gene TRBV13 combines with J gene TRBJ2-7, with TRBD1 matching 9 bases. The V segment lost 4 bases and the J segment 3 bases; nucleotides outside the gene matches: 7. The CDR3 has 15 amino acids. The germline V gene has CDR1 PRHDT and CDR2 FYEKMQ (reference sequence). The CDR3 DNA is TGTGCCAGCAGCTCCCGAAGACAGGGGGGCTACGAGCAGTACTTC. Translating gives CASSSRRQGGYEQYF.